Below are 18 T cell receptor beta chains sequenced from a single sample in a study of blood T cells in healthy people across ages (dated by TCRdb to 2013 to 2016). Library method: 5' RACE. The sample was run on an Illumina HiSeq 2500. A second 7 to 11 cycle PCR used a sample-barcoded 5' primer and a J-beta primer mix. In-frame beta chains were kept once TCRdb had trimmed the public reads at Q25 with fastp and called clones with MiXCR. Each entry merges the rows of one CDR3 protein and shows their most common DNA and genes. This sample has 650,000 to 700,000 distinct CDR3 sequences in its table, and approximately 30% of those were observed once. Clones ranked in the top ten supply just over 15% of the sample. Sequenced input: blood. The receptors stem from a woman aged 80 or older in good health. Donor details come from another sample of the same person, matched by shared clones.

The J gene is TRBJ1-4, the V gene TRBV5-1; the match to TRBD1 covers 12 bases. The CDR3 runs 15 residues. V shed 5 bases and J 8 bases; nucleotides not matched to a gene: 7. Germline V CDR1 and CDR2: SGHRS, YFSETQ. In nucleotides, the CDR3 is TGCGCCAGCAGTTGGTCCGGGACAGGGGGCGAAAAACTGTTTTTT. This encodes CASSWSGTGGEKLFF.

At least ten counts were recorded for this clonotype. The chain recombines TRBV20-1 with TRBJ2-5, with TRBD1 matching over 8 bases. Trimming at V came to 6 bases and at J to 2 bases, leaving 8 bases not matched to a gene. The CDR3 loop spans 14 amino acids. Germline-derived CDR1 and CDR2 are DFQATT and SNEGSKA (reference sequence). This CDR3 is CSAPRTGKQETQYF. The CDR3 DNA reads TGCAGTGCCCCCCGGACAGGGAAACAAGAGACCCAGTACTTC.

As for this clonotype: A much larger clone lies one base from this, so it may be a read error. This rearrangement joins TRBV4-2 to TRBJ2-1; 15 nucleotides align to TRBD2. CDR1 and CDR2 from the germline V gene are LGHNA and YNFKEQ. The CDR3 runs 15 residues. V shed 5 bases and J 11 bases; nucleotides not matched to a gene: 7. The CDR3 loop reads CASSFGTSGGSKQFF. CDR3 in DNA: TGTGCCAGCAGCTTCGGGACTAGCGGGGGGAGTAAGCAGTTCTTC.

Within the sample, this clonotype is medium-sized. The chain combines TRBV20-1 with TRBJ2-7; the D is unclear. The length of the CDR3 is 10 residues. Trimming left V 8 bases short and J 4 bases short, with 9 bases between. The V gene's germline CDR1 is DFQATT and CDR2 SNEGSKA (reference sequence). CDR3 amino acids: CSPSGYEQYF. CDR3 DNA: TGCAGTCCCTCAGGATACGAGCAGTACTTC.

This clonotype was counted only a few times. One base away lies a much larger clone, so this may be a sequencing read error. The chain couples TRBV6-5 to TRBJ2-7; the D gene is possibly TRBD1 (5 bases). CDR1 and CDR2 from the germline V gene are MNHEY and SVGAGI. The CDR3 runs 15 residues. The chain's CDR3 is CASRIGTRGIYGQYF. The CDR3 DNA sequence: TGTGCCAGCAGGATTGGAACAAGGGGTATCTACGGGCAGTACTTC.

This chain joins TRBV6-5 and TRBJ2-4; D may be TRBD2 (6 bases). The J call is doubtful: the DNA matches TRBJ2-7 better. This CDR3 comprises 15 residues. Germline loops: CDR1 MNHEY, CDR2 SVGAGI. The DNA for the CDR3 is TGTGCCAGCAGATCCCTCGGGGGAGTGGGCCACGAGCAGTACTTC. This translates into CASRSLGGVGHEQYF.

The chain combines TRBV3-1 with TRBJ1-2; no clear D gene. This CDR3 spans 14 amino acids. Germline CDR1 and CDR2: LGHDT and YNNKEL (reference sequence). With 1 base removed from V and 2 bases from J, the gap between germline ends came to 8 bases. CDR3 sequence: CASSQGANNYGYTF. The CDR3 coding sequence is TGTGCCAGCAGCCAAGGTGCCAACAACTATGGCTACACCTTC.

V gene TRBV20-1 combines with J gene TRBJ2-4; 8 positions match TRBD2. V dropped 1 base and J dropped 13; count of bases not matched to a gene: 24. CDR3 length: 18 residues. The germline gives CDR1 DFQATT, CDR2 SNEGSKA (reference sequence). The chain's CDR3 is CSARGEGSGNPFGGGQYF. In nucleotides, the CDR3 is TGCAGTGCTAGAGGCGAGGGTAGCGGGAACCCTTTCGGAGGAGGGCAGTACTTC.

About this clonotype: One base away lies a much larger clone, so this may be a sequencing read error. The V call is TRBV6-2 or TRBV6-3, the J call TRBJ2-4, with unresolved D. From germline, CDR1 is MNHEY and CDR2 SVGEGT. This CDR3 comprises 11 residues. The CDR3 sequence: CVSSTLNEQYF. CDR3 coding DNA: TGTGTCAGCAGTACCTTAAATGAGCAGTACTTC.

The V call is TRBV12-3 or TRBV12-4, the J call TRBJ2-1, with D uncertain. The length of the CDR3 is 11 residues. V was trimmed by 10 bases and J by 9 bases, leaving 13 bases between them. The CDR3 DNA is TGTGCCATCGCGGTTCGATTTGAGCAGTTCTTC. This gives the protein CAIAVRFEQFF.

The chain carries TRBV5-1 and TRBJ2-5, with D possibly called TRBD1 or TRBD2 (5 bases each). The better agreement between TRBJ2-7 and the DNA end casts doubt on the J call. Germline CDR1 SGHRS, CDR2 YFSETQ. The CDR3 length is 14 residues. The CDR3 bases are TGCGCCAGCAGCTTCGGGGCCATAACGAACGAGCAGTACTTC. It yields the protein CASSFGAITNEQYF.

The rearrangement uses TRBV5-5 and TRBJ2-7; 11 bases match TRBD2. V shed 0 bases and J 4 bases; nucleotides not matched to a gene: 3. The CDR3 has 15 residues. In germline, CDR1 is SGHKS, CDR2 YYEKEE (reference sequence). The CDR3 reads CASSLVGTSGYEQYF. DNA for the CDR3: TGTGCCAGCAGCTTGGTCGGGACTAGCGGATACGAGCAGTACTTC.

This CDR3 is CASSPRGDNTGELFF. The CDR3 DNA reads TGTGCCAGCAGCCCCCGCGGGGACAACACCGGGGAGCTGTTTTTT. The J gene is TRBJ2-2, the V gene TRBV9, with a possible D match to TRBD2 (6 bases). V lost 4 bases and J lost 2, with 12 bases in between. Germline assignment: CDR1 SGDLS and CDR2 YYNGEE. The CDR3 sequence is 15 residues long.

The genes are TRBV6-1 and TRBJ2-7; D is perhaps TRBD2 (6 bases). The CDR3 is 14 amino acids. Deletions cut 3 bases from V and 4 bases from J, with 13 bases between. Germline V gene sequence: CDR1 MNHNS, CDR2 SASEGT. The CDR3 reads CASSERFGGYEQYF. The CDR3 DNA sequence: TGTGCCAGCAGTGAGAGGTTCGGGGGTTACGAGCAGTACTTC.

This clonotype showed up many times. The rearrangement joins TRBV20-1 to TRBJ2-7, with D perhaps matching TRBD2 (6 bases). V gave up 1 base and J gave up 3 bases, with 13 bases separating them. CDR1 is DFQATT and CDR2 is SNEGSKA in the germline V gene (reference sequence). The CDR3 has 14 residues. For the CDR3, the DNA is TGCAGTGCTAGAGTCGGAGGAGGGAACTACGAGCAGTACTTC. It specifies CSARVGGGNYEQYF.

This chain links TRBV18 with TRBJ2-7, with D perhaps matching TRBD2 (5 bases). CDR3 length: 14 amino acids. With 0 bases removed from V and 7 bases from J, the gap between germline ends came to 13 bases. Germline CDR1 KGHSH, CDR2 LQKENI. CDR3 in DNA: TGTGCCAGCTCACCACCGGGTCACGGGAATGAGCAGTACTTC. Protein: CASSPPGHGNEQYF. Full variable domain (rest looked up from reference TRBV18 and TRBJ2-7): NAGVMQNPRHLVRRRGQEARLRCSPMKGHSHVYWYRQLPEEGLKFMVYLQKENIIDESGMPKERFSAEFPKEGPSILRIQQVVRGDSAAYFCASSPPGHGNEQYFGPGTRLTVT.

The rearrangement joins TRBV5-6 to TRBJ2-1; D ambiguous. The germline gives CDR1 SGHDT, CDR2 YYEEEE. The CDR3 covers 12 residues. Trimming shortened V by 2 bases and J by 10 bases, and 10 bases separated the two germline ends. The CDR3 protein is CASSFSDVEQFF. CDR3 bases: TGTGCCAGCAGCTTTTCGGACGTCGAGCAGTTCTTC.

This clonotype came up many times. V usage is TRBV10-3 and J usage is TRBJ1-2, with a weak D call TRBD1 (5 bases). Trimming pared 1 base from V and 3 bases from J, leaving 12 bases between. The germline CDR1 and CDR2 sequences are ENHRY and SYGVKD. The CDR3 has 15 residues. CDR3: CAISEWGEKDYGYTF. CDR3 DNA: TGTGCCATCAGTGAGTGGGGGGAGAAGGACTATGGCTACACCTTC.